This T cell receptor (beta chain) came from a study of T cells in Graves' hyperthyroidism and ophthalmopathy. Study-wide findings and caveats: Among clonotypes expanded in thyroid above 0.001, most were also found in blood.

This clonotype was picked up many times. Antigen specificity is unknown. Researchers barred patients who had uncontrolled infection, other autoimmune disease, pregnancy or lactation. Diagnoses were made from clinical symptoms, serum measures (thyroxine and TRAb), thyroid ultrasound and orbital computed tomography. This CDR3 region has 18 residues. The germline V gene has CDR1 SEHNR and CDR2 FQNEAQ (reference sequence). After removal of 5 bases from V and 4 bases from J, the junction contained 11 bases not matched to a gene. What was amplified from RNA transcripts were TCR beta CDR3 regions. The HTBI set primed first-round TCR CDR3 RT-PCR. MiXCR, run by TCRdb on the multiplex PCR reads, gives a single entry per CDR3 protein. Of around 500,000 distinct CDR3 sequences in the sample, around 16% were seen once.

This clonotype was sampled from a woman in her twenties or thirties with Graves' ophthalmopathy. This chain links TRBV7-9 with TRBJ2-1, with TRBD2 matching over 13 bases. Specimen: blood. The CDR3 spells CASSRDIGTSGVYNEQFF. DNA of the CDR3: TGTGCCAGCAGCCGGGACATCGGGACTAGCGGGGTTTACAATGAGCAGTTCTTC.